Below are 16 T cell receptor beta chains sequenced from a single sample in a study of cytomegalovirus exposure and HLA in healthy donors. The PCR used 60 Vbeta and 13 Jbeta primers. Method: immunoSEQ multiplex PCR; TCRdb's copy keeps in-frame clones and lacks some. The sample holds fewer than 200,000 clones; around 73% are singletons and the top ten take 2% to 2.5%. Sequenced material: PBMCs. These receptors were obtained from a man in his sixties in good health and CMV-seronegative.

V usage is TRBV29-1 and J usage is TRBJ2-7; D perhaps matches TRBD1 (5 bases). The CDR3 spans 11 residues. Germline CDR1 SQVTM, CDR2 ANQGSEA. V lost 6 bases and J lost 3, with 9 bases in between. This CDR3 reads CSVSDSYEQYF. The CDR3 DNA reads TGCAGCGTGTCCGACAGCTACGAGCAGTACTTC.

The chain is built from TRBV27 and TRBJ2-2, with 8 nucleotides matching TRBD2. The CDR3 sequence is 18 residues long. V shed 7 bases, J shed 4 bases, and the junction held 17 bases outside the gene matches. Germline V gene data show CDR1 as MNHEY and CDR2 as SMNVEV (reference sequence). The CDR3 loop reads CASTLRPAGGRGTGELFF. CDR3 sequence (DNA): TGTGCCAGCACCCTCCGCCCTGCGGGAGGTCGAGGCACCGGGGAGCTGTTTTTT.

This clone appeared once. The chain combines TRBV10-3 with TRBJ2-1, with 9 bases aligning to TRBD2. The trim removed 1 base at V and 5 bases at J, leaving 9 bases unmatched. The CDR3 totals 17 residues. Germline CDR1 reads ENHRY; CDR2 reads SYGVKD. The CDR3 nucleotides are TGTGCCATCAGTGAGTGGGCTAGCGGGAACGGCCACAATGAGCAGTTCTTC. Protein product: CAISEWASGNGHNEQFF.

CDR3 protein: CATSRGVVNTEAFF. The CDR3 region has the DNA TGTGCCACCAGCAGAGGAGTAGTGAACACTGAAGCTTTCTTT. The chain carries TRBV15 and TRBJ1-1; D is undetermined. The CDR3 is 14 residues long. The ends were cut back, 1 base at V and 0 bases at J, with 6 bases in the middle. In germline, CDR1 is LNHNV, CDR2 YYDKDF (reference sequence). Complete variable domain (other parts from reference TRBV15 and TRBJ1-1): DAMVIQNPRYQVTQFGKPVTLSCSQTLNHNVMYWYQQKSSQAPKLLFHYYDKDFNNEADTPDNFQSRRPNTSFCFLDIRSPGLGDTAMYLCATSRGVVNTEAFFGQGTRLTVV.

This clone was seen more than once but under ten times. This chain connects TRBV10-2 to TRBJ2-7; weak D call: TRBD2 (6 bases). V was trimmed by 1 base and J by 2 bases, leaving 12 bases between them. This CDR3 has 15 residues. Germline V lookup: CDR1 WSHSY, CDR2 SAAADI. CDR3 DNA: TGCGCCAGCAGTGAGTTAGGGGAGGCGACCTACGAGCAGTACTTC. Its protein is CASSELGEATYEQYF.

The V and J genes are TRBV4-2 and TRBJ2-1; TRBD2 aligns across 7 bases. This CDR3 is built from 13 residues. With V trimmed by 4 bases and J by 8 bases, 5 bases remained unmatched. Germline lookup yields CDR1 LGHNA and CDR2 YNFKEQ. This chain's CDR3 is CASSLGGRDEQFF. The CDR3 DNA reads TGTGCCAGCAGCCTCGGGGGGAGGGATGAGCAGTTCTTC.

There are a few counts of this clone. The chain carries TRBV7-2 and TRBJ1-3, with D hard to call. Trimming removed 5 bases at V and 0 bases at J, with 8 bases between. Germline V CDR1 and CDR2: SGHTA, FQGNSA. The CDR3 runs 14 residues. Here the CDR3 reads CASSQESSGNTIYF. As DNA, the CDR3 is TGTGCCAGCAGCCAAGAGAGCTCTGGAAACACCATATATTTT.

This clone has just one count. The rearrangement uses TRBV28 and TRBJ2-7, with 9 bases identical to TRBD1. This CDR3 has 14 amino acids. CDR1 and CDR2 from the germline V gene are MDHEN and SYDVKM. Germline trimming cut 5 bases from V and 4 bases from J; bases unmatched to any gene: 6. Here the CDR3 reads CASSPRDRAYEQYF. The CDR3 nucleotides read TGTGCCAGCAGTCCCAGGGACAGGGCATACGAGCAGTACTTC.

J is TRBJ2-1 and V is TRBV7-7; TRBD2 might be the D (5 bases). Germline V gene sequence: CDR1 SSHAT, CDR2 FNYEAQ (reference sequence). The CDR3 extends over 13 amino acids. V was cut by 2 bases and J by 6 bases, with 8 bases left in between. The chain's CDR3 is CASSLSAANEQFF. CDR3 DNA: TGTGCCAGCAGCTTATCAGCGGCCAATGAGCAGTTCTTC.

There are a few counts of this clone. This chain links TRBV29-1 with TRBJ2-1; no reliable D call. This CDR3 is built from 14 residues. CDR1 and CDR2 (germline): SQVTM, ANQGSEA. The V end lost 0 bases, the J end lost 4 bases, and 10 bases lay between the germline ends. The CDR3 region has the DNA TGCAGCGTTGAAGATAGGCGGAAATACAATGAGCAGTTCTTC. This encodes CSVEDRRKYNEQFF.

The CDR3 nucleotides are TGCGCCAGCAGCCAAGAAGCGGGGAATAATTCACCCCTCCACTTT. It translates to CASSQEAGNNSPLHF. This chain joins TRBV4-3 and TRBJ1-6; no reliable D call. Germline loops: CDR1 LGHNA, CDR2 YSLEER. CDR3 length: 15 residues. Trimming cost V 0 bases and J 5 bases, with 8 bases left between them.

This clone showed up just once. At one end the junction does not follow the germline gene, possibly because of a read error. The V gene is TRBV15, the J gene TRBJ1-5, with TRBD1 identical over 7 bases. This CDR3 has 15 residues. CDR1 is LNHNV, CDR2 YYDKDF, per germline (reference sequence). CDR3 DNA: TGTGCCACCAGCAGAGATTTACAGGGGAATCAGCCCCAGAATTTT. Its protein product is CATSRDLQGNQPQNF. Filled out from reference TRBV15 and TRBJ1-5, the complete variable domain reads DAMVIQNPRYQVTQFGKPVTLSCSQTLNHNVMYWYQQKSSQAPKLLFHYYDKDFNNEADTPDNFQSRRPNTSFCFLDIRSPGLGDTAMYLCATSRDLQGNQPQNFGDGTRLSIL.

About this clone itself: The germline gene is not matched at one end of the junction; a read error may be the cause. The rearrangement links TRBV5-6 to TRBJ1-2, with 9 bases that match TRBD1. The V gene's germline CDR1 is SGHDT and CDR2 YYEEEE. The CDR3 length is 14 residues. The CDR3 sequence: CASSPRDRVFGYPF. CDR3 bases: TGTGCCAGCAGCCCCCGGGACAGGGTATTTGGCTACCCCTTC.

The chain joins TRBV29-1 to TRBJ2-2; D not certain. CDR3 length: 12 amino acids. With 7 bases removed from V and 5 bases from J, the gap between germline ends came to 11 bases. The germline CDR1 and CDR2 sequences are SQVTM and ANQGSEA. Written as DNA, the CDR3 is TGCAGCGCCATCACAGTTACCGGGGAGCTGTTTTTT. It yields the protein CSAITVTGELFF.

The chain links TRBV28 to TRBJ2-7; D gene uncertain. Germline-derived CDR1 and CDR2 are MDHEN and SYDVKM. V was cut by 4 bases and J by 2 bases, with 15 bases left in between. The CDR3 contains 15 residues. CDR3 DNA: TGTGCCAGCAGTTCCCTTCTACTATCCACCTACGAGCAGTACTTC. Residues: CASSSLLLSTYEQYF.

The J gene is TRBJ2-7, the V gene TRBV5-1, with D unresolved. Looked up from germline, CDR1 is SGHRS and CDR2 is YFSETQ. V lost 2 bases and J 5 bases, leaving 11 bases between the germline ends. The CDR3 contains 13 residues. CDR3 DNA: TGCGCCAGCAGCTTCGGCAGCGAAGACGAGCAGTACTTC. It codes for CASSFGSEDEQYF.